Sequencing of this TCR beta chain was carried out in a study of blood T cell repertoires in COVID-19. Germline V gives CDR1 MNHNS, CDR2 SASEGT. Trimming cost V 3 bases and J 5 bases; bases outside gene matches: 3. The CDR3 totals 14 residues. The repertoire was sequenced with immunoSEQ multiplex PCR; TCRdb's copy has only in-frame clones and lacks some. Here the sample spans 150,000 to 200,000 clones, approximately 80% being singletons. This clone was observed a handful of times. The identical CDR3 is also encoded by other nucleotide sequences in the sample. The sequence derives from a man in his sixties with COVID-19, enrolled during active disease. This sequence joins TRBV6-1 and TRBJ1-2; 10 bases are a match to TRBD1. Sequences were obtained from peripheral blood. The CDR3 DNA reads TGTGCCAGCAGTGAGGGACAGGGGTATTATGGCTACACCTTC. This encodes CASSEGQGYYGYTF.